This section outlines one TCR beta chain sequence together with its context. Authors' analysis steps: By means of reference gene primer amplification, nucleated cell counts were estimated. Here immunoSEQ multiplex PCR was the method, and the copy in TCRdb shows in-frame clones only, minus some. Clone size and the V and J calls come from that table; the DNA yielded D and trimming. The sample holds approximately 240,000 clones, around 83% seen once. The sample originates from a study of blood T cell repertoires in COVID-19. The wider study: COVID-19 samples from acute and convalescent phases originated in the United States, Italy and Spain. The cDNA or gDNA used as material had been derived from T cells, B-cell-depleted T cells, or PBMCs.

Germline lookup yields CDR1 MDHEN and CDR2 SYDVKM. The CDR3 runs to 13 residues. The V end was cut by 3 bases, the J end by 1 base, with 6 bases between. This chain connects TRBV28 to TRBJ1-1; D gene uncertain. The sample was peripheral blood. The origin of this receptor is a man aged 50 or older who had recovered from COVID-19. CDR3 coding DNA: TGTGCCAGCAGTTTTACAGAGAACACTGAAGCTTTCTTT. This sequence encodes CASSFTENTEAFF.